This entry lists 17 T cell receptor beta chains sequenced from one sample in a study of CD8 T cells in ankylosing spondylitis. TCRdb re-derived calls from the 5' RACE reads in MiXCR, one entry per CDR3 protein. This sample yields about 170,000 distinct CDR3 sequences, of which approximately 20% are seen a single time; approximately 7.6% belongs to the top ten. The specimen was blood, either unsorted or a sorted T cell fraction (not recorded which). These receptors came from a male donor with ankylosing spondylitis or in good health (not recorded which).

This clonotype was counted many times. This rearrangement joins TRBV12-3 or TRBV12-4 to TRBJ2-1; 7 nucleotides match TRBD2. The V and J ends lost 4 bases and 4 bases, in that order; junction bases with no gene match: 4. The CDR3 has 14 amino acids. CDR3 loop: CASSSVGGYNEQFF. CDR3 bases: TGTGCCAGCAGTTCCGTGGGAGGGTACAATGAGCAGTTCTTC.

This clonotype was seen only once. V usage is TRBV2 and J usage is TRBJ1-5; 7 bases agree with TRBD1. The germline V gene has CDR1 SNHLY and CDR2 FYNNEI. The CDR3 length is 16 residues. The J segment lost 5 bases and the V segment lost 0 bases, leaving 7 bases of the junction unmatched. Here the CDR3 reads CASSEARNRGHQPQHF. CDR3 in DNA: TGTGCCAGCAGTGAAGCCCGTAACAGGGGCCATCAGCCCCAGCATTTT.

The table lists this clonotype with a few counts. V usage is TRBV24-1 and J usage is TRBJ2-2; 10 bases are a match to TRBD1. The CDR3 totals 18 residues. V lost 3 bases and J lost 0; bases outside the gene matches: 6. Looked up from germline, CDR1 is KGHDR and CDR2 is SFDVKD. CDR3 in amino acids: CATSDIRDRGSNTGELFF. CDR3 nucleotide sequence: TGTGCCACCAGTGATATCCGGGACAGGGGATCGAACACCGGGGAGCTGTTTTTT.

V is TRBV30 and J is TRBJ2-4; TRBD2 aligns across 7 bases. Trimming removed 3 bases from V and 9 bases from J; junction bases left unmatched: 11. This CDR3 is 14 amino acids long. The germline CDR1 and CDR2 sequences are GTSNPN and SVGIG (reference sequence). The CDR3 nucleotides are TGTGCCTGGAGGGTAACGGCGGGAGTAGGCATTCAGTACTTC. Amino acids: CAWRVTAGVGIQYF.

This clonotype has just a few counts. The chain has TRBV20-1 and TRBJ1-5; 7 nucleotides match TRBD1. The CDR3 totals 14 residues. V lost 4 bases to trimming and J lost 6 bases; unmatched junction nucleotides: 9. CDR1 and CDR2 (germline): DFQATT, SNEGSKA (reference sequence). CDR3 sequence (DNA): TGCAGTGCTACAGTACAGGGGCCAAGTCAGCCCCAGCATTTT. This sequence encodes CSATVQGPSQPQHF.

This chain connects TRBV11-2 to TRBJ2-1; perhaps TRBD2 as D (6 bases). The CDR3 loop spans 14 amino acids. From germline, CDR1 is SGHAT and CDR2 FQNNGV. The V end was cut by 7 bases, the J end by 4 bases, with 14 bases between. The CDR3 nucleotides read TGTGCCAGCACGACGGGAGTAGGATACAATGAGCAGTTCTTC. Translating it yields CASTTGVGYNEQFF.

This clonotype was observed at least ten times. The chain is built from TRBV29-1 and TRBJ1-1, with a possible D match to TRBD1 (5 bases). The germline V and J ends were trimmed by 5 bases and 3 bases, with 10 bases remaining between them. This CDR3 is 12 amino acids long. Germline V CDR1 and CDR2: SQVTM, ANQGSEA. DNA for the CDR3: TGCAGCGTTTCCAGACAGTACACTGAAGCTTTCTTT. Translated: CSVSRQYTEAFF.

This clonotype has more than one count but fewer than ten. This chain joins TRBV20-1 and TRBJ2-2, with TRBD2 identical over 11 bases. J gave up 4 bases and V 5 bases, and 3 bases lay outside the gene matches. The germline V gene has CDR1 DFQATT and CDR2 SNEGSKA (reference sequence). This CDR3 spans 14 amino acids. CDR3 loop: CSALAGGSTGELFF. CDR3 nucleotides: TGCAGTGCTCTAGCGGGAGGAAGCACCGGGGAGCTGTTTTTT.

CDR3 region: CASSFITGLNNEQFF. The CDR3 region has the DNA TGTGCCAGCAGTTTCATCACAGGGTTGAACAATGAGCAGTTCTTC. The genes are TRBV12-3 or TRBV12-4 and TRBJ2-1; tentatively, D is TRBD1 (6 bases). The CDR3 is 15 residues long. The V gene lost 3 bases and the J gene lost 5 bases, with 14 bases spanning the gap.

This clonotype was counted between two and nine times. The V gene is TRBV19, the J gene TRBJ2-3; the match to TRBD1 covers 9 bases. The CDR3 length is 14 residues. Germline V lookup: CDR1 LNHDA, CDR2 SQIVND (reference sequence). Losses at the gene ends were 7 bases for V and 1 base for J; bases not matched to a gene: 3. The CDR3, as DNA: TGTGCCAGTACGGACAGGGGAGGCACAGATACGCAGTATTTT. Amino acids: CASTDRGGTDTQYF.

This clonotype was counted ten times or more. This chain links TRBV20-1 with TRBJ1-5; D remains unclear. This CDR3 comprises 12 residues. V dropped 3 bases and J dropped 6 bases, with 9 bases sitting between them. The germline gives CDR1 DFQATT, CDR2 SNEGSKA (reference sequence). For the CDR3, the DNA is TGCAGTGCTAGTTTAAGCGGTCAGCCCCAGCATTTT. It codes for CSASLSGQPQHF.

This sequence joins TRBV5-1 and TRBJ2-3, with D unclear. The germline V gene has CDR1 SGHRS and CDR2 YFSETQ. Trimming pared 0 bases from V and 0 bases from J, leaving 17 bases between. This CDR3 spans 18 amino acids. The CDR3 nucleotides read TGCGCCAGCAGCTTGGATTCGGGCTTGGCGGATAGCACAGATACGCAGTATTTT. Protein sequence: CASSLDSGLADSTDTQYF.

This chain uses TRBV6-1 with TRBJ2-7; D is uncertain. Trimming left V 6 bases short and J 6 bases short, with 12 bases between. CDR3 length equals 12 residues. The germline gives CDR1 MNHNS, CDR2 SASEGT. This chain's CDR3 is CASSHTRGEQYF. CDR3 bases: TGTGCCAGCAGCCATACGCGCGGCGAGCAGTACTTC.

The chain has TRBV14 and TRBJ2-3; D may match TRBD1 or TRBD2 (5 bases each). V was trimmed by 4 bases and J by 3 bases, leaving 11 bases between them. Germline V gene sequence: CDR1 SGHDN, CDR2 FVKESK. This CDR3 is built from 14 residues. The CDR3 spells CASSLGTLTDTQYF. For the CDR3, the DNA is TGTGCCAGCAGCCTCGGGACCCTAACAGATACGCAGTATTTT. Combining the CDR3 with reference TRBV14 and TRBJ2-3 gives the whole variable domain EAGVTQFPSHSVIEKGQTVTLRCDPISGHDNLYWYRRVMGKEIKFLLHFVKESKQDESGMPNNRFLAERTGGTYSTLKVQPAELEDSGVYFCASSLGTLTDTQYFGPGTRLTVL.

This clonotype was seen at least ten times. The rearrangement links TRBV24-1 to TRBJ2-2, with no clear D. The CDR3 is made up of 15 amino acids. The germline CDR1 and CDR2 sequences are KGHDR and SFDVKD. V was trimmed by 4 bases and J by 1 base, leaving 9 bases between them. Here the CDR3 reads CATSEETVNTGELFF. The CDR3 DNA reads TGTGCCACCAGTGAGGAGACGGTGAACACCGGGGAGCTGTTTTTT.

CDR3 residues: CSATGASGKRELFF. The DNA for the CDR3 is TGCAGTGCTACGGGGGCTAGCGGGAAACGGGAGCTGTTTTTT. The J gene is TRBJ2-2, the V gene TRBV20-1; 9 bases are shared with TRBD2. V shed 4 bases and J 9 bases; nucleotides not matched to a gene: 9. Germline CDR1 is DFQATT and CDR2 is SNEGSKA (reference sequence). CDR3 size: 14 residues.

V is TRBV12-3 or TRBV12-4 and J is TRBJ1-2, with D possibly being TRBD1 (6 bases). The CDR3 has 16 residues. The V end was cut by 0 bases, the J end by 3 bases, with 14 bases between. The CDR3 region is CASSLAQGRGDYGYTF. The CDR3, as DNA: TGTGCCAGCAGTTTAGCGCAGGGGCGCGGGGACTATGGCTACACCTTC.